This T cell receptor beta chain was captured in a study of CXCR3-negative and CXCR3-positive naive CD8 T cells. The method, 5' RACE with UMI labels, was used to prepare the TRB cDNA libraries. With the 5' RACE reads reprocessed, TCRdb shows one record per CDR3 protein and no DNA. Here the sample table reports 150,000 to 160,000 distinct CDR3 sequences. A remark on this clonotype: Its specificity is not known.

This CDR3 has 17 residues. CDR1 is MNHNY, CDR2 SVGAGI, per germline (reference sequence). Points from the study as a whole: Naive cells with CXCR3 showed TRB CDR3s that were more hydrophobic than those in CXCR3-negative naive cells.

The gene calls are TRBV6-6 and TRBJ2-3; TCRdb designates TRBD2, a call that cannot be tested without DNA. The sequencing input was naive CXCR3+ CD8+ T cells from blood. Indicated subset: CD45RO-CCR7+CD27+CD95- naive CD8+ T cells expressing CXCR3 (TNR3+). This receptor was identified in a human donor in good health. Some clones in this sample may be carry-over from other donors' samples. CDR3 sequence reads: CASSYSLAGVATDTQYF.